These T cell receptor beta chains were read from a single sample in a study of a mutant IDH1 vaccine in newly diagnosed glioma. Sequencing was performed with immunoSEQ multiplex PCR; in TCRdb, only in-frame clones are kept and a portion is missing. The repertoire holds around 87,000 clones, around four fifths seen once, with around 7% in the top ten. This specimen consisted of PBMCs, obtained from a glioma patient treated with radiotherapy, temozolomide or both. The receptors were gathered from a woman between 50 and 59 years old with glioma. Both conserved end residues are part of each CDR3. D genes are given only for firm matches. Rows may omit the clone size; those that give it use once, few, many or a size class.

v_gene	d_gene	j_gene	abundance	CDR3nt	CDR3aa
TRBV5-8	TRBD1	TRBJ2-7	.	TGTGCCAGCAGCGAACAGGGGGTCTACGAGCAGTACTTC	CASSEQGVYEQYF
TRBV9	TRBD1	TRBJ1-2	.	TGTGCCAGCAGCGTAGGGACAGGCGCATATGGCTACACCTTC	CASSVGTGAYGYTF
TRBV9	.	TRBJ1-6	.	TGTGCCAGCAGCGCATCGGGACAAAGCAATTCACCCCTCCACTTT	CASSASGQSNSPLHF
TRBV6-5	.	TRBJ2-1	.	TGTGCCAGCAGTTACCAGGGGACACACAATGAGCAGTTCTTC	CASSYQGTHNEQFF
TRBV7-9	TRBD1	TRBJ1-2	.	TGTGCCAGCAGCTTAGCAGGGACGGGACAGGGGGACGGCTACACCTTC	CASSLAGTGQGDGYTF
TRBV4-1	TRBD1	TRBJ1-3	.	TGCGCCAGCAGCCAAGGCCTGATACAGGGGCGCTCTGGAAACACCATATATTTT	CASSQGLIQGRSGNTIYF
TRBV7-2	.	TRBJ1-1	.	TGTGCCAGCAGCCTTGGGCCCGTTGAAGCTTTCTTT	CASSLGPVEAFF
TRBV6-1	TRBD2	TRBJ2-7	.	TGTGCCAGCAGTGTCTCGGGGGGGAATTACGAGCAGTACTTC	CASSVSGGNYEQYF
TRBV10-1	.	TRBJ2-6	.	TGCGCCAGCAGTGCAGGCAGCTCTGGGGCCAACGTCCTGACTTTC	CASSAGSSGANVLTF
TRBV27	TRBD2	TRBJ2-5	once	TGTGCCAGCAGAACGGGGGGAATAGAGACCCAGTACTTC	CASRTGGIETQYF
TRBV5-1	TRBD1	TRBJ2-1	.	TGCGCCAGCAGCCCAAACGCCGGGACAGGGGACAATGAGCAGTTCTTC	CASSPNAGTGDNEQFF
TRBV19	TRBD1	TRBJ1-5	.	TGTGCCAGTAGGATGGACAGGGGAATAAATCAGCCCCAGCATTTT	CASRMDRGINQPQHF
TRBV7-7	.	TRBJ1-4	.	TGTGCCAGCAGCCGAGGGGAGGGCGAAAAACTGTTTTTT	CASSRGEGEKLFF
TRBV5-1	TRBD2	TRBJ2-1	.	TGCGCCAGCAGCTTGGGGACTAGATTGGGCCCCAATGAGCAGTTCTTC	CASSLGTRLGPNEQFF
TRBV4-2	.	TRBJ2-5	.	TGTGCCAGCAGCCCCCGGGGGTTCCAAGAGACCCAGTACTTC	CASSPRGFQETQYF
TRBV5-1	.	TRBJ2-7	.	TGCGCCAGCAGCTTGGTCCTGGTCGGCTCCTACGAGCAGTACTTC	CASSLVLVGSYEQYF
TRBV2	.	TRBJ2-3	once	TGTGCCAGCAGTGAGGTTGGGGGTACCTACACAGATACGCAGTATTTT	CASSEVGGTYTDTQYF
TRBV5-1	TRBD1	TRBJ1-2	.	TGCGCCAGCAGCCTAACACAGGGGGCTGGCTACACCTTC	CASSLTQGAGYTF
TRBV7-2	.	TRBJ2-7	few	TGTGCCAGCAGCCCGGCAATGCCGCGCGAGCAGTACTTC	CASSPAMPREQYF
TRBV19	TRBD1	TRBJ1-3	.	TGTGCCAGTTCGCAGGGGGCTGGAAACACCATATATTTT	CASSQGAGNTIYF
TRBV11-3	TRBD1	TRBJ2-3	.	TGTGCCAGCAGCTCACCGGGACAGGGGTCAGATACGCAGTATTTT	CASSSPGQGSDTQYF
TRBV6-5	TRBD1	TRBJ2-7	.	TGTGCCAGCGGCTCGGGACAGATCTACGAGCAGTACTTC	CASGSGQIYEQYF
TRBV28	TRBD1	TRBJ1-4	.	TGTGCCAGCAGTTTCATGACAGGGCGGAATGAAAAACTGTTTTTT	CASSFMTGRNEKLFF
TRBV5-1	.	TRBJ2-7	.	TGCGCCAGCAGCTTGGTGGGGTCGAACCACGAGCAGTACTTC	CASSLVGSNHEQYF
TRBV6-6	TRBD2	TRBJ2-5	.	TGTGCCAGCAGTCCACCGGGACTAGGGGAGACCCAGTACTTC	CASSPPGLGETQYF
TRBV4-3	TRBD1	TRBJ1-4	.	TGCGCCAGCAGCCAAGAGACAGGGCGGAATGAAAAACTGTTTTTT	CASSQETGRNEKLFF
TRBV28	.	TRBJ2-1	once	TGTGCCAGCAGGCAGGACAGACACTCCTACAATGAGCAGTTCTTC	CASRQDRHSYNEQFF